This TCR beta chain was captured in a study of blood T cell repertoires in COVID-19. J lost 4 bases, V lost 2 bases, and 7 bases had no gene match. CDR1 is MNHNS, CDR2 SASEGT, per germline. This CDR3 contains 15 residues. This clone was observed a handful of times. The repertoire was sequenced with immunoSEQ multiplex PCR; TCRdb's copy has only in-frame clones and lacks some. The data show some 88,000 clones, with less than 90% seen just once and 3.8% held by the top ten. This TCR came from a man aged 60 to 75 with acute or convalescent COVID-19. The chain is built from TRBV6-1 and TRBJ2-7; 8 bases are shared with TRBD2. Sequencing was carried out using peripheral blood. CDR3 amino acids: CASSELGAGAYEQYF. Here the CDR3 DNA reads TGTGCCAGCAGTGAATTGGGAGCGGGGGCTTACGAGCAGTACTTC.